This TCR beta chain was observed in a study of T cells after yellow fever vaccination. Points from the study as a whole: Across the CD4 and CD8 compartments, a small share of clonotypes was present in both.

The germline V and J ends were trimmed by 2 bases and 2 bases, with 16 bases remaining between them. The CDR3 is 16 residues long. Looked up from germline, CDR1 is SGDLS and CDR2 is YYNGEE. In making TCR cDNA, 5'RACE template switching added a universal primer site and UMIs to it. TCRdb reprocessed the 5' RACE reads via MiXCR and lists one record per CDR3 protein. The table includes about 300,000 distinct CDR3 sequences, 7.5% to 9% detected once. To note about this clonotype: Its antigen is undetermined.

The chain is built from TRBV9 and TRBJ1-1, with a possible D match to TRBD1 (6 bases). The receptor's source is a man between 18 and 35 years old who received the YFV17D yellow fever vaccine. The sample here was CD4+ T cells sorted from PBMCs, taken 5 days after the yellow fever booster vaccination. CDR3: CASSVGGASGNTEAFF. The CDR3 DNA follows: TGTGCCAGCAGCGTCGGGGGGGCCTCGGGAAACACTGAAGCTTTCTTT.